Included here is one T cell receptor (beta chain) sequence, with context. At one boundary the junction diverges from the germline segment, which might be a read error. Three rounds of nested PCR, following a modified ARM-PCR protocol, produced the TCRbeta library. TCRdb re-derived calls from the multiplex PCR reads in MiXCR, one entry per CDR3 protein. This repertoire shows approximately 120,000 distinct CDR3 sequences, roughly 73% found once; its top ten account for approximately 35%. The entry originates in a study of tumor and adjacent non-tumor tissue in lung cancer. This CDR3 region has 13 residues. The V gene's germline CDR1 is MGHRA and CDR2 YSYEKL. This sample's RNA came from whole unsorted tissue.

This chain joins TRBV4-1 and TRBJ2-1; D remains ambiguous. The sequencing sample was made of lung tumor tissue. The sequence was collected from a woman in her sixties with non-small cell lung cancer. The chain's CDR3 is CANSQDRSDKQFF. The CDR3 region has the DNA TGCGCCAACAGCCAAGATAGGTCAGACAAGCAGTTCTTC.